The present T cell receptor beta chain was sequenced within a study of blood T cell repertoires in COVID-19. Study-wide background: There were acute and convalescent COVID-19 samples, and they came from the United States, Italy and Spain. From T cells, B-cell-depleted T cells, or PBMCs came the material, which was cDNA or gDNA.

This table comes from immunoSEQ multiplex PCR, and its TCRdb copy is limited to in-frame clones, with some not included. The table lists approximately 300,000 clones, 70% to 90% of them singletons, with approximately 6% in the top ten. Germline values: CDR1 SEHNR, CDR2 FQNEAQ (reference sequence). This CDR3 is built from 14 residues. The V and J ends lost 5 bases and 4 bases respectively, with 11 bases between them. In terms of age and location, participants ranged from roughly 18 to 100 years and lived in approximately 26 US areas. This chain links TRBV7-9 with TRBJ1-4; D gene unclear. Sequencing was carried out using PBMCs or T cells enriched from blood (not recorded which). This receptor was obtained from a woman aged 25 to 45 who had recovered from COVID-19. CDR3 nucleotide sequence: TGTGCCAGCAGCCACGGTGGGCGTAATGAAAAACTGTTTTTT. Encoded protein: CASSHGGRNEKLFF.